A single sample gave rise to the 5 T cell receptor beta chains below, sequenced in a study of T cell clonality in common variable immunodeficiency (dated by TCRdb to between 2014 and 2016). The library was built by means of the immunoSEQ multiplex PCR assay. This immuneACCESS table, as held by TCRdb, lists in-frame sequences with V and J called but not all clones. Of the missing ones, under half trace to an unresolved V gene in checked studies; the others have no known cause. Across this sample, tens of thousands of clones were tabulated and none appeared just once. Clones ranked in the top ten supply over 8% of the sample. Sequencing input: peripheral blood mononuclear cells. Receptor source: a person between 18 and 75 years old in good health.

Comments on this clone: A much larger clone lies a single base off, so this may be a read error. The read terminates 3 residues ahead of where the CDR3 ends, so the germline J gene completes it. The chain recombines TRBV30 with TRBJ2-3; 7 bases map to TRBD1. Germline trimming cut 4 bases from V and 5 bases from J; bases unmatched to any gene: 9. CDR3 size: 14 residues. CDR1 and CDR2 (germline): GTSNPN, SVGIG (reference sequence). The sequenced part of the CDR3 DNA is TGTGCCTGGACTCGCGACCCAGGGGGAGATACG. It codes for CAWTRDPGGDT. The complete CDR3 sequence is CAWTRDPGGDTQYF.

At least ten counts were recorded for this clone. Sequencing ends 3 residues short of the CDR3 end; the germline J gene provides the rest. J is TRBJ1-5 and V is TRBV7-8; a possible D gene is TRBD1 (6 bases). This CDR3 is 15 amino acids long. Germline values: CDR1 SGHVS, CDR2 FQNEAQ. The V and J ends lost 5 bases and 4 bases respectively, with 15 bases between them. CDR3 bases read: TGTGCCAGCAGCATACAGGGATTAGGGAATCAGCCC. Protein product: CASSIQGLGNQP. The full CDR3 sequence reads CASSIQGLGNQPQHF.

This clone showed up many times. The sequence runs out 3 residues before the end of the CDR3; the remainder is reconstructed from the germline J gene. The same CDR3 also results from other DNA sequences found in this sample. The chain couples TRBV5-1 to TRBJ2-3, with TRBD2 matching 8 bases. Germline CDR1 SGHRS, CDR2 YFSETQ. The CDR3 loop spans 15 amino acids. The J segment lost 5 bases and the V segment lost 5 bases, leaving 10 bases of the junction unmatched. The covered CDR3 bases are TGCGCCAGCAGTCCCAGCGGGAGAGCGGTAGATACG. This codes for CASSPSGRAVDT. The entire CDR3 is CASSPSGRAVDTQYF. Looking up the rest from reference TRBV5-1 and TRBJ2-3 gives the full variable domain: KAGVTQTPRYLIKTRGQQVTLSCSPISGHRSVSWYQQTPGQGLQFLFEYFSETQRNKGNFPGRFSGRQFSNSRSEMNVSTLELGDSALYLCASSPSGRAVDTQYFGPGTRLTVL.

Remarks on this clone: The read terminates 3 residues ahead of where the CDR3 ends, so the germline J gene completes it. The chain is built from TRBV5-1 and TRBJ1-2; 7 nucleotides align to TRBD1. The V gene's germline CDR1 is SGHRS and CDR2 YFSETQ. This CDR3 is 15 amino acids long. The CDR3 sequence: CASSWSGTDKETYTF. The CDR3 DNA, read in part, is TGCGCCAGCAGCTGGAGCGGGACAGACAAAGAGACC.

This clone was detected ten times or more. Sequencing ends 3 residues short of the CDR3 end; the germline J gene provides the rest. The chain uses TRBV9 and TRBJ2-7; the D gene is possibly TRBD2 (6 bases). The germline gives CDR1 SGDLS, CDR2 YYNGEE. The CDR3 has 15 residues. Between the trimmed V and J ends, which lost 0 bases and 3 bases, there was a span of 13 bases. CDR3 region: CASSVAGGAGYEQYF. Incomplete CDR3 DNA: TGTGCCAGCAGCGTAGCTGGCGGAGCGGGCTACGAG.